The rows below give T cell receptor beta chains drawn from one sample of a study of cytomegalovirus exposure and HLA in healthy donors. Sequenced by immunoSEQ multiplex PCR; TCRdb stores in-frame clones only, minus some. The table includes tens of thousands of clones, approximately 97% detected once. Sequenced sample: PBMCs. The receptors stem from a man aged 18 to 30 in good health and CMV-seronegative. The CDR3 runs from the conserved cysteine through the conserved F or W. Fields, in order: clone size, V gene, D gene, J gene, CDR3 DNA, CDR3 protein. A D gene is named only where the DNA matches it firmly. The size entry is marked missing in some rows and otherwise reads once, few, many or a size class.

>.|TRBV4-1|TRBD1|TRBJ2-5
TGCGCCAGCAGCCGCCCGGGACAGGCCTTCCAAGAGACCCAGTACTTC
CASSRPGQAFQETQYF
>.|TRBV10-1|TRBD1|TRBJ2-5
TGCGCCAGCAGTCCAGACAGGGCGTGGGGGACCCAGTACTTC
CASSPDRAWGTQYF
>.|TRBV7-6|.|TRBJ2-7
TGTGCCAGCAGCTTAATCGGTTTTCAAGAGGGAGAGCAGTACTTC
CASSLIGFQEGEQYF
>.|TRBV7-9|.|TRBJ2-1
TGTGCCAGCAGCTTGGGGACTCTGCCTGATGAGCAGTTCTTC
CASSLGTLPDEQFF
>.|TRBV11-3|TRBD1|TRBJ2-1
TGTGCCAGCAGCTTAGGGACAGGGGGACTGTTCTTC
CASSLGTGGLFF
>.|TRBV27|TRBD1|TRBJ2-1
TGTGCCAGCAGTTCTACAGGGGGCCCCCCCTACAATGAGCAGTTCTTC
CASSSTGGPPYNEQFF
>.|TRBV6-1|TRBD1|TRBJ1-4
TGTGCCAGCAGCCGGACAGGGGGGGAAAAACTGTTTTTT
CASSRTGGEKLFF
>.|TRBV10-3|.|TRBJ2-7
TGTGCCATCAGTGAGCGAAGGGGCACCTACGAGCAGTACTTC
CAISERRGTYEQYF
>.|TRBV28|.|TRBJ1-2
TGTGCCAGCAGTTTCGACTCCTATGGCTACACCTTC
CASSFDSYGYTF
>.|TRBV4-1|TRBD1|TRBJ1-2
TGCGCCAGCAGCCAAGAAGAGGGGGCAGAGGGCTACACCTTC
CASSQEEGAEGYTF
>.|TRBV28|TRBD2|TRBJ2-5
TGTGCCAGCCGGTCCGGGGGGGAAGAGACCCAGTACTTC
CASRSGGEETQYF
>.|TRBV6-1|.|TRBJ1-5
TGTGCCAGCAGTGATCGGCCCCAGCATTTT
CASSDRPQHF
>.|TRBV6-6|.|TRBJ1-4
TGTGCCAGCAGTTACTCGGGGGGTTTTGAAAAACTGTTTTTT
CASSYSGGFEKLFF
>.|TRBV6-5|TRBD1|TRBJ1-1
TGTGCCAGCAGTTACTTGTCAGGGGGGAATGCTTTCTTT
CASSYLSGGNAFF
>.|TRBV19|TRBD1|TRBJ1-5
TGTGCCAGTAGTCTTCAGGGGGCGAGCAATCAGCCCCAGCATTTT
CASSLQGASNQPQHF
>.|TRBV4-1|.|TRBJ2-6
TGCGCCAGCAGCCAAGATGACCTGGGAGCAGCCTCTGGGGCCAACGTCCTGACTTTC
CASSQDDLGAASGANVLTF
>.|TRBV23-1|.|TRBJ2-7
TGCGCCAGCAGTCAATCAGGGGGAACTTCCCACGAGCAGTACTTC
CASSQSGGTSHEQYF
>.|TRBV2|TRBD1|TRBJ1-2
TGTGCCAGCAGTGAATCTGACAGGGGATATGGCTACACCTTC
CASSESDRGYGYTF
>.|TRBV30|TRBD1|TRBJ1-5
TGTGCCTGGAGTGTACAAGGCAGGGGGCTCAATCAGCCCCAGCATTTT
CAWSVQGRGLNQPQHF
>.|TRBV16|TRBD1|TRBJ1-6
TGTGCCAGCAGCCAATGGACAGGGACTAATTCACCCCTCCACTTT
CASSQWTGTNSPLHF
>.|TRBV13|.|TRBJ1-1
TGTGCCAGCAGCTTGGGGACACCGGAAGCTTTCTTT
CASSLGTPEAFF
>.|TRBV9|.|TRBJ1-1
TGTGCCAGCAGCGTAGTTTCGGGAGCGAACACTGAAGCTTTCTTT
CASSVVSGANTEAFF
>.|TRBV5-8|TRBD1|TRBJ2-1
TGTGCCAGCAGCCCGGGACAGGTTTCCTACAATGAGCAGTTCTTC
CASSPGQVSYNEQFF
>.|TRBV6-5|TRBD2|TRBJ2-5
TGTGCCAGCAGTAAGGGGATAGCGGGAGAAGAGACCCAGTACTTC
CASSKGIAGEETQYF
>.|TRBV11-2|.|TRBJ1-2
TGTGCCAGCAGCTTAGGACAGTTGGACTATGGCTACACCTTC
CASSLGQLDYGYTF
>.|TRBV11-2|.|TRBJ2-3
TGTGCCAGCAGCCTTCGGCGGGATACGCAGTATTTT
CASSLRRDTQYF
>.|TRBV15|TRBD1|TRBJ2-7
TGTGCCACCAGCAAATCCGGGACAGGGAACTACGAGCAGTACTTC
CATSKSGTGNYEQYF
>once|TRBV6-1|.|TRBJ1-4
TGTGCCAGCAGCTACAGATCAACTAATGAAAAACTGTTTTTT
CASSYRSTNEKLFF
>once|TRBV19|TRBD1|TRBJ1-5
TGTGCCAGTAGTCCCCAGACAGGGGGGTTCAATCAGCCCCAGCATTTT
CASSPQTGGFNQPQHF
>once|TRBV2|TRBD2|TRBJ2-3
TGTGCCAGCAGGGGCACTAGCGGGAGCGCAGATACGCAGTATTTT
CASRGTSGSADTQYF
>.|TRBV15|TRBD1|TRBJ1-5
TGTGCCACCAACAAGGACAGGTCCGGGAATCAGCCCCAGCATTTT
CATNKDRSGNQPQHF
>.|TRBV5-4|TRBD1|TRBJ2-3
TGTGCCAGCAGCACCGGACAGGGGGGAGATACGCAGTATTTT
CASSTGQGGDTQYF
>once|TRBV7-5|.|TRBJ1-6
TGTGCCAGCAGCACTGACAGCTATAATTCACCCCTCCACTTT
CASSTDSYNSPLHF
>once|TRBV20-1|.|TRBJ2-5
TGCAGTGCTAGAGCTCAAGAGACCCAGTACTTC
CSARAQETQYF
>.|TRBV7-9|TRBD2|TRBJ2-3
TGTGCCAGCAGCTTGGGACTAGCGACAGATACGCAGTATTTT
CASSLGLATDTQYF
>.|TRBV28|.|TRBJ1-3
TGTGGGACAGTGTCTGGAAACACCATATATTTT
CGTVSGNTIYF
>.|TRBV28|TRBD1|TRBJ1-2
TGTGCCAGCAGCCAAAGCAGGGGGAAAGGCTACACCTTC
CASSQSRGKGYTF
>.|TRBV11-3|.|TRBJ2-1
TGTGCCAGCAGCTTAGATCTCGTAGTCGATGAGCAGTTCTTC
CASSLDLVVDEQFF
>.|TRBV5-1|TRBD2|TRBJ2-5
TGCGCCAGCAGCTTGGGAACTAGCGGGAGTTGGGAGACCCAGTACTTC
CASSLGTSGSWETQYF
>.|TRBV11-2|.|TRBJ2-1
TGTGCCAGCAGCGCTACAACTAGAGGCGATGAGCAGTTCTTC
CASSATTRGDEQFF
>.|TRBV4-1|.|TRBJ2-7
TGCGCCAGCAGCCAAGGTACGGGAACGAGAACCTACGAGCAGTACTTC
CASSQGTGTRTYEQYF